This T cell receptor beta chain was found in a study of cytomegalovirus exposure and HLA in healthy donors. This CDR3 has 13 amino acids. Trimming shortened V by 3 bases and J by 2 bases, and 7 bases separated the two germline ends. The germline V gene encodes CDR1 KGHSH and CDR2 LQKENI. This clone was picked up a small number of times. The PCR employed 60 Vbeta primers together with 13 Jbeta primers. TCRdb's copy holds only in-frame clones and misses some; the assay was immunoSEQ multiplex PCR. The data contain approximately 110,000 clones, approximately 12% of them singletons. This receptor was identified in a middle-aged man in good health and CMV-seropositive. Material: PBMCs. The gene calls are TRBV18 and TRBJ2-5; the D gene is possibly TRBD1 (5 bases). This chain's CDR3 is CASSPDTQETQYF. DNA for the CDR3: TGTGCCAGCTCACCGGACACTCAAGAGACCCAGTACTTC.